Listed below are T cell receptor beta chains from one sample, sequenced in a study of blood T cell repertoires in COVID-19. Repertoires were generated with immunoSEQ multiplex PCR, while TCRdb's copy carries only in-frame clones and drops some. This sample has 160,000 or so clones; less than 90% occur once, and the top ten carry approximately 4%. Input material: peripheral blood. The receptors stem from a woman between 65 and 79 years old with acute or convalescent COVID-19. CDR3s include the opening cysteine and the closing phenylalanine or tryptophan. Each record gives: CDR3 protein, CDR3 DNA, D gene, V gene, clone size, J gene. The D gene is left open where the match is weak. The size of a clone is reported for some rows only, either as once, few or many, or as a class for expanded clones.

cdr3_aa: CASSLMGQGFAGELFF
cdr3_nt: TGTGCCAGCAGCTTGATGGGACAGGGGTTCGCCGGGGAGCTGTTTTTT
d_call: TRBD1
v_call: TRBV5-4
clone_size: -
j_call: TRBJ2-2

cdr3_aa: CASSLGAGLNTGELFF
cdr3_nt: TGCGCCAGCAGCTTGGGCGCAGGCTTGAACACCGGGGAGCTGTTTTTT
d_call: -
v_call: TRBV5-1
clone_size: once
j_call: TRBJ2-2

cdr3_aa: CASSSTGQGYEQYF
cdr3_nt: TGTGCCAGCAGCTCTACGGGACAGGGGTACGAGCAGTACTTC
d_call: TRBD1
v_call: TRBV7-2
clone_size: once
j_call: TRBJ2-7

cdr3_aa: CASSPRQGYGKNYGYTF
cdr3_nt: TGTGCCAGCTCACCTAGACAGGGTTATGGGAAAAACTATGGCTACACCTTC
d_call: TRBD1
v_call: TRBV18
clone_size: once
j_call: TRBJ1-2

cdr3_aa: CASSPLAGEETQYF
cdr3_nt: TGCGCCAGCAGCCCACTAGCGGGGGAAGAGACCCAGTACTTC
d_call: TRBD2
v_call: TRBV5-1
clone_size: -
j_call: TRBJ2-5

cdr3_aa: CASSAQGLNSPLHF
cdr3_nt: TGTGCCAGCAGTGCACAGGGTTTGAATTCACCCCTCCACTTT
d_call: -
v_call: TRBV2
clone_size: -
j_call: TRBJ1-6

cdr3_aa: CASSRSGGAETQYF
cdr3_nt: TGTGCCAGCAGCCGGAGCGGGGGGGCAGAGACCCAGTACTTC
d_call: TRBD2
v_call: TRBV11-3
clone_size: -
j_call: TRBJ2-5

cdr3_aa: CASRDDSSNQPQHF
cdr3_nt: TGTGCCAGCAGGGACGACAGTTCCAATCAGCCCCAGCATTTT
d_call: -
v_call: TRBV2
clone_size: -
j_call: TRBJ1-5

cdr3_aa: CAISESTGTEAFF
cdr3_nt: TGTGCCATCAGTGAGTCAACAGGCACTGAAGCTTTCTTT
d_call: -
v_call: TRBV10-3
clone_size: once
j_call: TRBJ1-1

cdr3_aa: CASSYTDSSNQPQHF
cdr3_nt: TGTGCCAGCAGTTATACAGACAGTAGCAATCAGCCCCAGCATTTT
d_call: -
v_call: TRBV6-6
clone_size: -
j_call: TRBJ1-5

cdr3_aa: CASGSQNNEQFF
cdr3_nt: TGTGCTAGTGGTTCCCAAAATAATGAGCAGTTCTTC
d_call: -
v_call: TRBV12-5
clone_size: -
j_call: TRBJ2-1

cdr3_aa: CASSPTDRGGSGYTF
cdr3_nt: TGTGCCAGCAGCCCCACGGACAGGGGAGGGTCTGGCTACACCTTC
d_call: TRBD1
v_call: TRBV4-2
clone_size: -
j_call: TRBJ1-2

cdr3_aa: CASKLQGSYYEQYF
cdr3_nt: TGTGCCAGCAAACTACAGGGATCATACTACGAGCAGTACTTC
d_call: -
v_call: TRBV28
clone_size: -
j_call: TRBJ2-7

cdr3_aa: CASRSGRELIDEQFF
cdr3_nt: TGTGCCAGCAGGAGCGGGCGGGAGTTAATCGATGAGCAGTTCTTC
d_call: TRBD2
v_call: TRBV7-2
clone_size: -
j_call: TRBJ2-1

cdr3_aa: CASSASTSGSGNTQYF
cdr3_nt: TGTGCCAGCAGCGCCTCGACTAGCGGGAGTGGAAATACGCAGTATTTT
d_call: TRBD2
v_call: TRBV7-2
clone_size: -
j_call: TRBJ2-3

cdr3_aa: CASSRLTGNYGYTF
cdr3_nt: TGTGCCAGCAGTCGCCTGACAGGGAACTATGGCTACACCTTC
d_call: TRBD1
v_call: TRBV27
clone_size: -
j_call: TRBJ1-2

cdr3_aa: CASSLQGAGGYTF
cdr3_nt: TGTGCCAGCAGTTTACAGGGGGCGGGTGGCTACACCTTC
d_call: TRBD1
v_call: TRBV28
clone_size: -
j_call: TRBJ1-2

cdr3_aa: CVSSPIETVYTF
cdr3_nt: TGTGTCAGCAGTCCGATCGAGACAGTCTACACCTTC
d_call: -
v_call: TRBV2
clone_size: -
j_call: TRBJ1-2

cdr3_aa: CATESTSGGVYNEQFF
cdr3_nt: TGTGCCACCGAGTCGACTAGCGGAGGCGTTTACAATGAGCAGTTCTTC
d_call: TRBD2
v_call: TRBV24-1
clone_size: -
j_call: TRBJ2-1

cdr3_aa: CSVPLAGTDTQYF
cdr3_nt: TGCAGCGTTCCGCTCGCGGGCACAGATACGCAGTATTTT
d_call: -
v_call: TRBV29-1
clone_size: -
j_call: TRBJ2-3

cdr3_aa: CASSVERGQGPGNTIYF
cdr3_nt: TGTGCCAGCAGCGTAGAGAGGGGGCAAGGCCCTGGAAACACCATATATTTT
d_call: TRBD1
v_call: TRBV9
clone_size: -
j_call: TRBJ1-3

cdr3_aa: CASSFGSSGRNNEQFF
cdr3_nt: TGCGCCAGCAGCTTCGGTTCCAGCGGGAGAAACAATGAGCAGTTCTTC
d_call: TRBD2
v_call: TRBV5-1
clone_size: once
j_call: TRBJ2-1

cdr3_aa: CASSQAWGGQGMNTGELFF
cdr3_nt: TGTGCCAGCAGCCAAGCATGGGGGGGACAGGGCATGAACACCGGGGAGCTGTTTTTT
d_call: TRBD1
v_call: TRBV4-2
clone_size: -
j_call: TRBJ2-2

cdr3_aa: CAWSGRVLANVLTF
cdr3_nt: TGTGCCTGGAGTGGACGGGTACTGGCCAACGTCCTGACTTTC
d_call: -
v_call: TRBV30
clone_size: -
j_call: TRBJ2-6

cdr3_aa: CANTLLTGEAFF
cdr3_nt: TGTGCCAACACTCTGTTGACAGGTGAAGCTTTCTTT
d_call: -
v_call: TRBV7-9
clone_size: -
j_call: TRBJ1-1

cdr3_aa: CASSPAVNYGYTF
cdr3_nt: TGTGCCAGCAGTCCCGCAGTCAACTATGGCTACACCTTC
d_call: -
v_call: TRBV12-3/TRBV12-4
clone_size: -
j_call: TRBJ1-2

cdr3_aa: CASSLEKRSGGASEQYF
cdr3_nt: TGCGCCAGCAGCTTGGAGAAACGTAGCGGGGGGGCCTCCGAGCAGTACTTC
d_call: TRBD2
v_call: TRBV5-1
clone_size: -
j_call: TRBJ2-7

cdr3_aa: CASSLERGSTDTQYF
cdr3_nt: TGTGCCAGCAGTTTAGAACGGGGGAGCACAGATACGCAGTATTTT
d_call: -
v_call: TRBV27
clone_size: -
j_call: TRBJ2-3

cdr3_aa: CASSVVMGGEQYF
cdr3_nt: TGTGCCAGCAGCGTAGTGATGGGGGGCGAGCAGTACTTC
d_call: -
v_call: TRBV9
clone_size: -
j_call: TRBJ2-7

cdr3_aa: CASIPATSGGSTDTQYF
cdr3_nt: TGTGCCAGCATCCCGGCGACTAGCGGGGGAAGCACAGATACGCAGTATTTT
d_call: TRBD2
v_call: TRBV2
clone_size: -
j_call: TRBJ2-3

cdr3_aa: CASSLRGGRANYGYTF
cdr3_nt: TGTGCCAGCAGTTTAAGGGGCGGCCGAGCTAACTATGGCTACACCTTC
d_call: -
v_call: TRBV27
clone_size: -
j_call: TRBJ1-2

cdr3_aa: CASSFVRGSNTGELFF
cdr3_nt: TGTGCCAGCAGCTTCGTAAGGGGCTCGAACACCGGGGAGCTGTTTTTT
d_call: -
v_call: TRBV11-3
clone_size: -
j_call: TRBJ2-2

cdr3_aa: CASSLGSGGGYTF
cdr3_nt: TGTGCCAGCAGCCTCGGCAGCGGGGGTGGCTACACCTTC
d_call: -
v_call: TRBV7-3
clone_size: -
j_call: TRBJ1-2

cdr3_aa: CASSRGLAGGGRTDTQYF
cdr3_nt: TGTGCCAGCAGTCGGGGACTAGCGGGAGGGGGACGCACAGATACGCAGTATTTT
d_call: TRBD2
v_call: TRBV27
clone_size: -
j_call: TRBJ2-3

cdr3_aa: CASSYYRRLHQHF
cdr3_nt: TGTGCCAGCAGTTACTACCGGCGGCTGCACCAGCATTTT
d_call: -
v_call: TRBV6-2/TRBV6-3
clone_size: -
j_call: TRBJ1-5

cdr3_aa: CASSEGAGPGTGELFF
cdr3_nt: TGTGCCAGCAGTGAAGGAGCAGGGCCCGGCACCGGGGAGCTGTTTTTT
d_call: -
v_call: TRBV6-1
clone_size: once
j_call: TRBJ2-2

cdr3_aa: CASSRGRGYNQPQHF
cdr3_nt: TGTGCCAGTAGCAGGGGTCGGGGTTACAATCAGCCCCAGCATTTT
d_call: -
v_call: TRBV19
clone_size: -
j_call: TRBJ1-5

cdr3_aa: CASPRGREIGYNEQFF
cdr3_nt: TGTGCCAGTCCCCGGGGGAGGGAGATCGGCTACAATGAGCAGTTCTTC
d_call: TRBD2
v_call: TRBV28
clone_size: -
j_call: TRBJ2-1

cdr3_aa: CASSLRSGGTFGNEQFF
cdr3_nt: TGTGCCAGCAGCCTCAGGTCAGGGGGCACCTTCGGTAATGAGCAGTTCTTC
d_call: TRBD1
v_call: TRBV11-3
clone_size: -
j_call: TRBJ2-1

cdr3_aa: CASSLREGASGYTF
cdr3_nt: TGTGCCAGCAGTCTCCGGGAGGGCGCGAGTGGCTACACCTTC
d_call: -
v_call: TRBV6-2/TRBV6-3
clone_size: once
j_call: TRBJ1-2

cdr3_aa: CASSQGYRAYEQYF
cdr3_nt: TGCGCCAGCAGCCAAGGTTACAGGGCCTACGAGCAGTACTTC
d_call: -
v_call: TRBV4-1
clone_size: -
j_call: TRBJ2-7

cdr3_aa: CASRWSSGTGGNQPQHF
cdr3_nt: TGTGCCAGCAGGTGGTCCTCCGGGACAGGAGGCAATCAGCCCCAGCATTTT
d_call: TRBD1
v_call: TRBV25-1
clone_size: -
j_call: TRBJ1-5

cdr3_aa: CASSSSQGYEQYF
cdr3_nt: TGTGCCAGCTCATCCAGCCAGGGGTACGAGCAGTACTTC
d_call: -
v_call: TRBV18
clone_size: once
j_call: TRBJ2-7

cdr3_aa: CASSVREPYYNSPLHF
cdr3_nt: TGTGCCAGCAGCGTCAGGGAACCCTACTATAATTCACCCCTCCACTTT
d_call: -
v_call: TRBV5-6
clone_size: -
j_call: TRBJ1-6

cdr3_aa: CASSGRRDRDPQPQHF
cdr3_nt: TGTGCCAGCAGTGGACGACGGGACAGGGACCCTCAGCCCCAGCATTTT
d_call: TRBD1
v_call: TRBV6-1
clone_size: -
j_call: TRBJ1-5

cdr3_aa: CATSGTGSGANVLTF
cdr3_nt: TGTGCCACCAGTGGAACAGGCTCTGGGGCCAACGTCCTGACTTTC
d_call: -
v_call: TRBV24-1
clone_size: -
j_call: TRBJ2-6

cdr3_aa: CAWSTGQGGSEQYF
cdr3_nt: TGTGCCTGGAGTACTGGGCAAGGGGGATCCGAGCAGTACTTC
d_call: -
v_call: TRBV30
clone_size: -
j_call: TRBJ2-7

cdr3_aa: CASSLSDRPNEKLFF
cdr3_nt: TGTGCCAGCAGCCTTTCGGACAGACCCAATGAAAAACTGTTTTTT
d_call: -
v_call: TRBV4-2
clone_size: -
j_call: TRBJ1-4

cdr3_aa: CAITRGGHSNTGELFF
cdr3_nt: TGTGCCATCACCCGGGGGGGACACTCGAACACCGGGGAGCTGTTTTTT
d_call: TRBD2
v_call: TRBV10-3
clone_size: -
j_call: TRBJ2-2